The 13 T cell receptor beta chains reported below all come from one sample, sequenced in a study of T cells in Graves' hyperthyroidism and ophthalmopathy. RNA transcripts gave rise to amplified TCR beta CDR3 regions. First-round RT-PCR with HTBI primers amplified the TCR CDR3 region. TCRdb recomputed calls from the multiplex PCR reads with MiXCR, one row per CDR3 protein. The sample includes approximately 400,000 distinct CDR3 sequences, approximately 14% seen only once; the top ten take approximately 7.5%. Sequencing was done on a sample of blood. These receptors originate from a woman aged 18-29 years with Graves' hyperthyroidism.

The J gene is TRBJ1-6, the V gene TRBV5-1, with D hard to call. V lost 4 bases and J lost 8, with 7 bases in between. CDR3 length: 12 residues. Germline V CDR1 and CDR2: SGHRS, YFSETQ. CDR3 DNA sequence: TGCGCCAGCAGCACTGGGGATTCACCCCTCCACTTT. Amino acid sequence: CASSTGDSPLHF.

Many counts were recorded for this clonotype. This rearrangement joins TRBV5-5 to TRBJ2-5; TRBD1 agrees at 7 bases. J lost 2 bases, V lost 0 bases, and 1 base had no gene match. Per germline, CDR1 SGHKS and CDR2 YYEKEE (reference sequence). The CDR3 has 14 residues. As DNA, the CDR3 is TGTGCCAGCAGCTTGGAACAGGGGCAAGAGACCCAGTACTTC. Its translation is CASSLEQGQETQYF.

This clonotype was counted many times. The chain has TRBV11-2 and TRBJ2-5, with TRBD1 matching 7 bases. CDR1 is SGHAT, CDR2 FQNNGV, per germline. The CDR3 has 15 amino acids. Unmatched junction bases numbered 12, after V lost 4 bases and J lost 7 bases. The CDR3 here is CASSSGQLLGGTQYF. CDR3 DNA sequence: TGTGCCAGCAGCTCGGGACAGCTTTTAGGGGGGACCCAGTACTTC.

Ten or more counts support this clonotype. The V call is TRBV5-4, the J call TRBJ2-3; D unresolved. The V end lost 1 base, the J end lost 4 bases, and 7 bases lay between the germline ends. The CDR3 consists of 13 residues. Germline CDR1 is SGHNT and CDR2 is YYREEE (reference sequence). The CDR3 is CASSLPQADTQYF. In DNA form, the CDR3 reads TGTGCCAGCAGCTTGCCCCAGGCAGATACGCAGTATTTT.

The chain carries TRBV20-1 and TRBJ2-7; D tentatively fits TRBD1 or TRBD2 (5 bases each). The CDR3 sequence is 14 residues long. Germline V gives CDR1 DFQATT, CDR2 SNEGSKA (reference sequence). Deletions cut 5 bases from V and 4 bases from J, with 18 bases between. Here the CDR3 DNA reads TGCAGTGCTCGATCCGGGACGGCGAGATACGAGCAGTACTTC. This translates into CSARSGTARYEQYF.

The chain joins TRBV7-9 to TRBJ2-7, with D perhaps TRBD1 (6 bases). The CDR3 extends over 14 amino acids. Per the germline V gene, CDR1 is SEHNR and CDR2 is FQNEAQ (reference sequence). V was cut by 1 base and J by 6 bases, with 13 bases left in between. In DNA form, the CDR3 reads TGTGCCAGCAGCTTAGTCAGGCGACAGGCCGAGCAGTACTTC. Protein sequence: CASSLVRRQAEQYF. The variable domain in full, with the rest retrieved from reference TRBV7-9 and TRBJ2-7, is DTGVSQNPRHKITKRGQNVTFRCDPISEHNRLYWYRQTLGQGPEFLTYFQNEAQLEKSRLLSDRFSAERPKGSFSTLEIQRTEQGDSAMYLCASSLVRRQAEQYFGPGTRLTVT.

The chain links TRBV20-1 to TRBJ2-3; 10 nucleotides agree with TRBD2. The V and J ends lost 2 bases and 5 bases, in that order; junction bases with no gene match: 1. CDR1 is DFQATT, CDR2 SNEGSKA, per germline (reference sequence). There are 13 residues in the CDR3. The chain's CDR3 is CSARLAGVDTQYF. Here the CDR3 DNA reads TGCAGTGCTAGACTAGCGGGGGTAGATACGCAGTATTTT.

This clonotype appeared many times. CDR3 DNA: TGTGCCAGCAGCCAGGGGAGATTGAACACTGAAGCTTTCTTT. It yields the protein CASSQGRLNTEAFF. The chain carries TRBV7-3 and TRBJ1-1, with TRBD1 as a possible D gene (6 bases). This CDR3 comprises 14 residues. The ends were cut back, 5 bases at V and 0 bases at J, with 10 bases in the middle. Germline V gene data show CDR1 as SGHTA and CDR2 as FQGTGA.

Turning to this clonotype: Lacking the conserved final phenylalanine or tryptophan, this CDR3 likely reflects a read error. The chain uses TRBV7-6 and TRBJ1-6; weak D call: TRBD1 (5 bases). The CDR3 has 16 residues. Trimming shortened V by 5 bases and J by 5 bases, and 16 bases separated the two germline ends. From germline, CDR1 is SGHVS and CDR2 FNYEAQ. The CDR3 DNA follows: TGTGCCAGCAGCCACGCCGGTCAGGGTGATAATTCACCCCTCCACTCT. This gives the protein CASSHAGQGDNSPLHS.

The chain employs TRBV29-1 and TRBJ2-3; 7 positions match TRBD1. Germline assignment: CDR1 SQVTM and CDR2 ANQGSEA. This CDR3 has 16 residues. The J segment lost 1 base and the V segment lost 5 bases, leaving 12 bases of the junction unmatched. The CDR3: CSVIRQGVPGTDTQYF. The CDR3 DNA is TGCAGCGTTATAAGGCAGGGGGTTCCGGGCACAGATACGCAGTATTTT.

This chain connects TRBV7-6 to TRBJ2-3; 7 bases are a match to TRBD1. Unmatched junction bases numbered 9, after V lost 1 base and J lost 2 bases. CDR1 SGHVS and CDR2 FNYEAQ come from the germline V gene. CDR3 length equals 17 residues. The CDR3 DNA reads TGTGCCAGCAGCTTAGGGCCAGGACAGGCTTTCACAGATACGCAGTATTTT. It yields the protein CASSLGPGQAFTDTQYF.

In this sample, this clonotype turned up many times. The chain employs TRBV28 and TRBJ2-3, with a tentative D call TRBD1 (6 bases). V lost 5 bases, J lost 6 bases, and 15 bases lay in between. The CDR3 totals 14 residues. Germline assignment: CDR1 MDHEN and CDR2 SYDVKM. The DNA of the CDR3 is TGTGCCAGCAGTCCCCCCACAGGGCCCGATACGCAGTATTTT. It specifies CASSPPTGPDTQYF.

The chain employs TRBV10-3 and TRBJ2-2, with TRBD1 as a possible D gene (6 bases). The CDR3 is made up of 17 amino acids. Deletions cut 7 bases from V and 5 bases from J, with 23 bases between. Germline V lookup: CDR1 ENHRY, CDR2 SYGVKD. The CDR3: CAIKPGTVSRGTGELFF. In DNA, the CDR3 is TGTGCCATCAAGCCCGGGACGGTCTCAAGGGGGACCGGGGAGCTGTTTTTT.